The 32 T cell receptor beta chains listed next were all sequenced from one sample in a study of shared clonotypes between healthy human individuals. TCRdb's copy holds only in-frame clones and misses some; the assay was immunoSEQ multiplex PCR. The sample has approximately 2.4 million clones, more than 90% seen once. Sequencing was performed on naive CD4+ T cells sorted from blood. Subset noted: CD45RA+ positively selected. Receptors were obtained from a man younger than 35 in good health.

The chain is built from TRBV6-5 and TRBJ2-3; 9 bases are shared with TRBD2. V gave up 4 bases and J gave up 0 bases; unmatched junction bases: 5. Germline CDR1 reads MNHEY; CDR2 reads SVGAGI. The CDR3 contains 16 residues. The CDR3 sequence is CASSSPSGASTDTQYF. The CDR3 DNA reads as TGTGCCAGCAGTTCCCCTAGCGGGGCTAGCACAGATACGCAGTATTTT.

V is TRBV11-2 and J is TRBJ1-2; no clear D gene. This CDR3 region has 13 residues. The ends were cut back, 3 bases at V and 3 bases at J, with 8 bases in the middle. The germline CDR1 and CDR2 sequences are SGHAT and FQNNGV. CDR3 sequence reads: CASSFSADYGYTF. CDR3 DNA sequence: TGTGCCAGCAGCTTTTCAGCGGACTATGGCTACACCTTC.

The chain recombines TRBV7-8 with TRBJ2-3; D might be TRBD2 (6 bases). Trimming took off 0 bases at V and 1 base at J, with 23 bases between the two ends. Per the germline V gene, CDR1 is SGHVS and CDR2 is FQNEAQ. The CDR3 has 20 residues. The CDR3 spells CASSLALVGGGGGGTDTQYF. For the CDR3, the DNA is TGTGCCAGCAGCTTAGCGCTCGTGGGAGGAGGAGGAGGAGGCACAGATACGCAGTATTTT.

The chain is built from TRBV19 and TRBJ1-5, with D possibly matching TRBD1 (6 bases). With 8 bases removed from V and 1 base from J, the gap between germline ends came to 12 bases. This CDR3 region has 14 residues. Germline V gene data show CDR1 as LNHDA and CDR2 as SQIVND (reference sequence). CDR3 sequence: CASGGFLSNQPQHF. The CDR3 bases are TGTGCCAGTGGGGGCTTCCTAAGCAATCAGCCCCAGCATTTT.

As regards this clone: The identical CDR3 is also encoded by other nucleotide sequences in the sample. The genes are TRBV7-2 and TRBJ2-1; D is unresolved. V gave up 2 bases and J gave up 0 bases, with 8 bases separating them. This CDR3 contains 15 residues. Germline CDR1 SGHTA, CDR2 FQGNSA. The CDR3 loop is CASSLTRDSYNEQFF. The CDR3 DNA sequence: TGTGCCAGCAGCTTAACTCGCGACTCCTACAATGAGCAGTTCTTC.

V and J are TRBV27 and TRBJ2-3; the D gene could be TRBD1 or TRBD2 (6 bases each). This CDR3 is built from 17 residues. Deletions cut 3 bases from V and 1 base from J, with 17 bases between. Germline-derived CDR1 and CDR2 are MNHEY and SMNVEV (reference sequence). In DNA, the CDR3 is TGTGCCAGCAGTTTCCGGGGGCTCCTGATCCGCACAGATACGCAGTATTTT. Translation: CASSFRGLLIRTDTQYF.

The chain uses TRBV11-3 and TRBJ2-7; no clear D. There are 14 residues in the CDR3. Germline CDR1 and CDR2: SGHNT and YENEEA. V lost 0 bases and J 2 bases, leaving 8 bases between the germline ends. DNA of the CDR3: TGTGCCAGCAGCTTAGAAGGCAACGCCTACGAGCAGTACTTC. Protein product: CASSLEGNAYEQYF. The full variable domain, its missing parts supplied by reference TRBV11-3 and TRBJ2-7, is EAGVVQSPRYKIIEKKQPVAFWCNPISGHNTLYWYLQNLGQGPELLIRYENEEAVDDSQLPKDRFSAERLKGVDSTLKIQPAELGDSAVYLCASSLEGNAYEQYFGPGTRLTVT.

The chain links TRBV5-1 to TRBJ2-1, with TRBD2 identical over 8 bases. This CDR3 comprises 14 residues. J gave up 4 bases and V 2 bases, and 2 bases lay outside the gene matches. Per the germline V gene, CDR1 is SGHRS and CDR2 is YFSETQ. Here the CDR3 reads CASSFTSGYNEQFF. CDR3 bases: TGCGCCAGCAGCTTTACTAGCGGATACAATGAGCAGTTCTTC. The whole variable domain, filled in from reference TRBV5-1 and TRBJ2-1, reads KAGVTQTPRYLIKTRGQQVTLSCSPISGHRSVSWYQQTPGQGLQFLFEYFSETQRNKGNFPGRFSGRQFSNSRSEMNVSTLELGDSALYLCASSFTSGYNEQFFGPGTRLTVL.

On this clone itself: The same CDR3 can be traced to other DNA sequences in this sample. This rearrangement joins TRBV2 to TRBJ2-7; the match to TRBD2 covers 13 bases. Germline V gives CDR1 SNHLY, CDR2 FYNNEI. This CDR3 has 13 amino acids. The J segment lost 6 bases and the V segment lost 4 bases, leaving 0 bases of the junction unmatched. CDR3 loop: CASSGLAGGEQYF. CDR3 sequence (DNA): TGTGCCAGCAGTGGACTAGCGGGGGGCGAGCAGTACTTC.

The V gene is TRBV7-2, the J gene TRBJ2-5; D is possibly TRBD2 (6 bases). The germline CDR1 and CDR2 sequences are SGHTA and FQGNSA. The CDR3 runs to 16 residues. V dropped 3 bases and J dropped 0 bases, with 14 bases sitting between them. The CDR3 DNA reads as TGTGCCAGCAGCTTGGCCCCACGGGGGTACCAAGAGACCCAGTACTTC. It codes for CASSLAPRGYQETQYF.

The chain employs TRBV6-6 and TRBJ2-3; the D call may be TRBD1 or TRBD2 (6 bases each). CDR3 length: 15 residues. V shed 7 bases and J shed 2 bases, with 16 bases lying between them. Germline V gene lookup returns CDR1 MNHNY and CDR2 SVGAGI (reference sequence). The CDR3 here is CASTIGGAVTDTQYF. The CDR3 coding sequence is TGTGCCAGCACTATCGGGGGCGCCGTCACAGATACGCAGTATTTT.

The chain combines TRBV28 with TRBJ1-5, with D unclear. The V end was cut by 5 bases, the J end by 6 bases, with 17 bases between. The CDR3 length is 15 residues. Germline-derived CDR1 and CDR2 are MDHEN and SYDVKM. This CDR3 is CASSLSASPGQPQHF. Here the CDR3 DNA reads TGTGCCAGCAGTCTCTCGGCCTCCCCGGGTCAGCCCCAGCATTTT.

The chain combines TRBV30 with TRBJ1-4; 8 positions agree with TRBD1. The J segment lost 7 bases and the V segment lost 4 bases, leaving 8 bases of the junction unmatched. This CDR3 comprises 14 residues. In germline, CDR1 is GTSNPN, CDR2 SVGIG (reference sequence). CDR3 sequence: CAWTDRALGEKLFF. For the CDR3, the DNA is TGTGCCTGGACGGACAGGGCGTTAGGTGAAAAACTGTTTTTT.

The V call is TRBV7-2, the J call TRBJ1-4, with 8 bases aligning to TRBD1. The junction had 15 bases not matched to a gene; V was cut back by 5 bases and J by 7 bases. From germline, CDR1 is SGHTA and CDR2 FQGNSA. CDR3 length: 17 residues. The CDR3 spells CASSPGDRLGVREKLFF. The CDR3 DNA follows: TGTGCCAGCAGCCCGGGGGACAGGTTGGGGGTGCGTGAAAAACTGTTTTTT.

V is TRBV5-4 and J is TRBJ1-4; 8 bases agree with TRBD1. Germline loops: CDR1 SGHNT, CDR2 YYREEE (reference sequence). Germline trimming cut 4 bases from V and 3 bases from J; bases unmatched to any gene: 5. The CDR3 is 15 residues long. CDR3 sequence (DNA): TGTGCCAGCAGCCGAGACAGGGGTGCTAATGAAAAACTGTTTTTT. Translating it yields CASSRDRGANEKLFF.

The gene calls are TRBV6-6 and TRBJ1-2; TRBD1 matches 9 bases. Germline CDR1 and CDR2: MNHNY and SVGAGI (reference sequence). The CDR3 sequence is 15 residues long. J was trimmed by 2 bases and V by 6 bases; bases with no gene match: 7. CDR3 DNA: TGTGCCAGCAGGGAACGGGACAGGGTAAACTATGGCTACACCTTC. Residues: CASRERDRVNYGYTF.

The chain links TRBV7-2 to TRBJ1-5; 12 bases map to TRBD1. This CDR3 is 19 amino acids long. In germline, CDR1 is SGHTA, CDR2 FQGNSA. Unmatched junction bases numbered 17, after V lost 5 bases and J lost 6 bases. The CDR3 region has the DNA TGTGCCAGCAGCCATACAGGGGGACAGGGGGCTGGAAAGGGTCAGCCCCAGCATTTT. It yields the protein CASSHTGGQGAGKGQPQHF.

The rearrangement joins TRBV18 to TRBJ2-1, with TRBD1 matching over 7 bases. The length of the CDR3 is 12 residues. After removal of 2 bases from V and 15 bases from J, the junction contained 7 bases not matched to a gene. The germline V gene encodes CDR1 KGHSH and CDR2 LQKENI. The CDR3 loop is CASSPGDRVWFF. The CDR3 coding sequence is TGTGCCAGCTCACCAGGAGACAGGGTCTGGTTCTTC. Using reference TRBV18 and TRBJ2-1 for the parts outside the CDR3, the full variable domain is NAGVMQNPRHLVRRRGQEARLRCSPMKGHSHVYWYRQLPEEGLKFMVYLQKENIIDESGMPKERFSAEFPKEGPSILRIQQVVRGDSAAYFCASSPGDRVWFFGPGTRLTVL.

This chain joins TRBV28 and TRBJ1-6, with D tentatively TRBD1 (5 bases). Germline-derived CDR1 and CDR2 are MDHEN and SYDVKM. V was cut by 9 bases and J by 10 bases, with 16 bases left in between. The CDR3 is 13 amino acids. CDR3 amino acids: CASEQAPGSPLHF. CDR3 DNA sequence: TGTGCCAGTGAACAGGCGCCCGGATCACCCCTCCACTTT.

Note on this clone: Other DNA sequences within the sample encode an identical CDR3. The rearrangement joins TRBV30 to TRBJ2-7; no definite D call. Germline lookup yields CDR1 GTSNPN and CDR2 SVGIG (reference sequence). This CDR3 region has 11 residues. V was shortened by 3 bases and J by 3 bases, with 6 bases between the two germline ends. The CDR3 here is CAWSPSYEQYF. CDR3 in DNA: TGTGCCTGGAGCCCCAGCTACGAGCAGTACTTC.

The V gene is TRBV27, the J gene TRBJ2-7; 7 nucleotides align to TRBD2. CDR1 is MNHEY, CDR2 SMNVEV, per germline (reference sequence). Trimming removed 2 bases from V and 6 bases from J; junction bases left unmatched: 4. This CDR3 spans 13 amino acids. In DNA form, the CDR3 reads TGTGCCAGCAGTTTAGCTTGGGGGGGCGAGCAGTACTTC. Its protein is CASSLAWGGEQYF.

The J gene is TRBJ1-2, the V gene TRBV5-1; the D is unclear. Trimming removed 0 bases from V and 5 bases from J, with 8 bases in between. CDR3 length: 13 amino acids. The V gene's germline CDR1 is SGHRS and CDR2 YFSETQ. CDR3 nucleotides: TGCGCCAGCAGCTTGGATGCAGCGTATGGCTACACCTTC. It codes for CASSLDAAYGYTF.

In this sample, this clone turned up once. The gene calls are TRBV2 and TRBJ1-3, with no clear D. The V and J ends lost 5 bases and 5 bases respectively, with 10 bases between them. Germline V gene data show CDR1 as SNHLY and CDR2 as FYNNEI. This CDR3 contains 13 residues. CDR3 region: CASSPGGRNTIYF. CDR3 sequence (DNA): TGTGCCAGCAGTCCCGGCGGAAGAAACACCATATATTTT.

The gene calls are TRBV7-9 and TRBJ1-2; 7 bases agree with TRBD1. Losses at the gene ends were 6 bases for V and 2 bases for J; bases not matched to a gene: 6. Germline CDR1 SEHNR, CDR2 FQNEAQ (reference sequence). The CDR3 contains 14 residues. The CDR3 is CASSYGQANYGYTF. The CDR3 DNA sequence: TGTGCCAGCAGTTACGGACAGGCAAACTATGGCTACACCTTC. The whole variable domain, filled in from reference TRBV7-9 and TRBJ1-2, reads DTGVSQNPRHKITKRGQNVTFRCDPISEHNRLYWYRQTLGQGPEFLTYFQNEAQLEKSRLLSDRFSAERPKGSFSTLEIQRTEQGDSAMYLCASSYGQANYGYTFGSGTRLTVV.

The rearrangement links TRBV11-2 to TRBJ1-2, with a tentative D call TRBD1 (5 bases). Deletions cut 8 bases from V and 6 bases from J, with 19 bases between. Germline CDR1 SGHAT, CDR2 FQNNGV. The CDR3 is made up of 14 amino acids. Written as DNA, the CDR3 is TGTGCCAGCGCCAACCCGGGGGGATTCAATGGCTACACCTTC. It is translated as CASANPGGFNGYTF.

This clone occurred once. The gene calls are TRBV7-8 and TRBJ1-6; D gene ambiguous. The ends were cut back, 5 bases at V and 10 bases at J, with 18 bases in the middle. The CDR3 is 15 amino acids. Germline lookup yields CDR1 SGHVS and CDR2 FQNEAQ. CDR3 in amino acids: CASSQWTDILSPLHF. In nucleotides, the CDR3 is TGTGCCAGCAGCCAGTGGACCGACATCCTCTCACCCCTCCACTTT.

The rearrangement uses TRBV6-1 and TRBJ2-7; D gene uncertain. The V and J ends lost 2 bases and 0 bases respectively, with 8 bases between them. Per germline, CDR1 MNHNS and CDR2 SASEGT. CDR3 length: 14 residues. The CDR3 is CASSEPGISYEQYF. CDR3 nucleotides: TGTGCCAGCAGTGAACCAGGAATCTCCTACGAGCAGTACTTC.

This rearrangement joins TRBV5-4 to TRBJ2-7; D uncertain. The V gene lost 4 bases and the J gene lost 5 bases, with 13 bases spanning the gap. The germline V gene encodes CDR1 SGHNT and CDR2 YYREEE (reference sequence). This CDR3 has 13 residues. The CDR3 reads CASSTEHGNEQYF. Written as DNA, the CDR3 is TGTGCCAGCAGCACGGAGCATGGAAACGAGCAGTACTTC.

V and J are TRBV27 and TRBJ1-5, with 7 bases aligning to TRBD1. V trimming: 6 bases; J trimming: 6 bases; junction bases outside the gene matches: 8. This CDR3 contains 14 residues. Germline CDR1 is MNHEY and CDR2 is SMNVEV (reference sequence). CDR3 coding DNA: TGTGCCAGCAGCATCACAGGGGTACGTCAGCCCCAGCATTTT. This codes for CASSITGVRQPQHF.

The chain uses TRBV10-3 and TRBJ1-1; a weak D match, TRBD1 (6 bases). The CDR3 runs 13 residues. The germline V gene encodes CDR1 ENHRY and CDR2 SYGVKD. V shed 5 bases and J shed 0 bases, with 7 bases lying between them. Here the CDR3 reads CAISNRVNTEAFF. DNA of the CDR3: TGTGCCATCAGTAACAGGGTGAACACTGAAGCTTTCTTT.

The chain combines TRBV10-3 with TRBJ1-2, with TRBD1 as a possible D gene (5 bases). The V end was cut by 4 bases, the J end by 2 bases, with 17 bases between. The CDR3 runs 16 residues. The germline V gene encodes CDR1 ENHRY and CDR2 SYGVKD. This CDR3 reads CAISASGGGFNYGYTF. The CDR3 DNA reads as TGTGCCATCAGTGCGTCCGGCGGGGGGTTCAACTATGGCTACACCTTC.

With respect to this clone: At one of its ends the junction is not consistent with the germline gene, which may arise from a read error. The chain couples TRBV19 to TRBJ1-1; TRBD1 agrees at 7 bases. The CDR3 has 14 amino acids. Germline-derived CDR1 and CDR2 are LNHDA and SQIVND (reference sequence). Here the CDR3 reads CASSITRDRLNTSF. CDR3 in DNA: TGTGCCAGTAGTATCACGCGGGACAGATTGAACACATCATTT. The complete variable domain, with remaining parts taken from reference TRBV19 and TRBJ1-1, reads DGGITQSPKYLFRKEGQNVTLSCEQNLNHDAMYWYRQDPGQGLRLIYYSQIVNDFQKGDIAEGYSVSREKKESFPLTVTSAQKNPTAFYLCASSITRDRLNTSFGQGTRLTVV.